The rows below give T cell receptor beta chains drawn from one sample of a study of blood T cell repertoires in COVID-19. Repertoires were generated with immunoSEQ multiplex PCR, while TCRdb's copy carries only in-frame clones and drops some. Among approximately 300,000 clones, about 85% were seen once, and the ten largest hold 0.7% to 0.9%. The sample was peripheral blood. All receptors derive from a human donor with COVID-19, enrolled during active disease. The donor label of this sample is uncertain. CDR3s include the opening cysteine and the closing phenylalanine or tryptophan. D genes are given only for firm matches. Size tells how often a clone was seen (once, few, many) or the class of an expanded clone, and some rows leave it out.

d_gene,j_gene,abundance,v_gene,CDR3nt,CDR3aa
NA,TRBJ2-3,NA,TRBV4-2,TGTGCCAGCAGCCAAGGAGGCGGGAATACGCAGTATTTT,CASSQGGGNTQYF
TRBD2,TRBJ2-1,once,TRBV28,TGTGCCAGCAGTTTGGCACTAGCGGGAGTCGATGAGCAGTTCTTC,CASSLALAGVDEQFF
TRBD2,TRBJ2-3,once,TRBV7-3,TGTGCCAGCAGCTCTCTAGCGGGAGGCGATACGCAGTATTTT,CASSSLAGGDTQYF
NA,TRBJ2-1,NA,TRBV5-6,TGTGCCAGCAGCTTGGCGCAGAATGAGCAGTTCTTC,CASSLAQNEQFF
TRBD1,TRBJ1-3,NA,TRBV15,TGTGCCACCAGCACAAACAGGGGGCCTGGAAACACCATATATTTT,CATSTNRGPGNTIYF
TRBD1,TRBJ2-2,NA,TRBV25-1,TGTGCCAGCAGTGACCTGGACAGGGATACCGGGGAGCTGTTTTTT,CASSDLDRDTGELFF
NA,TRBJ2-1,NA,TRBV3-1/TRBV3-2,TGTGCCAGCAGTTCAGCGGCAGGTTACGGAAACTACAATGAGCAGTTCTTC,CASSSAAGYGNYNEQFF
NA,TRBJ1-2,NA,TRBV6-5,TGTGCCAGCAGCGGGAATCCGGATGGCTACACCTTC,CASSGNPDGYTF
NA,TRBJ2-1,NA,TRBV28,TGTGCCAGCAGGGACATCTCCTACAATGAGCAGTTCTTC,CASRDISYNEQFF
TRBD2,TRBJ2-7,NA,TRBV7-2,TGTGCCAGCAGCTTATCGGGATACGCGCTAGCGGTCACCTACGAGCAGTACTTC,CASSLSGYALAVTYEQYF
TRBD1,TRBJ1-2,once,TRBV11-2,TGTGCCAGCAGCTCCCTACAGGGGATCGGATATGGCTACACCTTC,CASSSLQGIGYGYTF
NA,TRBJ1-6,few,TRBV3-1/TRBV3-2,TGTGCCAGCAGCCAAGAAGCCATCAATTCACCCCTCCACTTT,CASSQEAINSPLHF
NA,TRBJ2-7,NA,TRBV6-6,TGTGCCAGTCGAGGAGCCTACGAGCAGTACTTC,CASRGAYEQYF
NA,TRBJ2-1,NA,TRBV18,TGTGCCAGCTCACGCTCAGACAGTCTGTTGGATGAGCAGTTCTTC,CASSRSDSLLDEQFF
NA,TRBJ2-2,NA,TRBV9,TGTGCCAGCAGCGCCCAGATCGCGAACACCGGGGAGCTGTTTTTT,CASSAQIANTGELFF
NA,TRBJ1-6,NA,TRBV5-6,TGTGCCAGCAGCAGAAACACAGGGTTGAATTCACCCCTCCACTTT,CASSRNTGLNSPLHF
TRBD1,TRBJ1-4,NA,TRBV25-1,TGTGCCAGCAGTGAGGCTACACAGGGGGCGCGCGAAAAACTGTTTTTT,CASSEATQGAREKLFF
TRBD1,TRBJ1-4,once,TRBV9,TGTGCCAGCAGCGCCTTAGACAGGGGCGGTGAAAAACTGTTTTTT,CASSALDRGGEKLFF
NA,TRBJ1-2,few,TRBV28,TGTGCCAGCAGTTTAGGGGGGGCGGGCTATGGCTACACCTTC,CASSLGGAGYGYTF
NA,TRBJ1-2,NA,TRBV19,TGTGCCAGTAGTAAAGCGGGACACCTCTATGGCTACACCTTC,CASSKAGHLYGYTF
TRBD1,TRBJ2-2,NA,TRBV19,TGTGCCAGTAATTCAGGGGGCAACACCGGGGAGCTGTTTTTT,CASNSGGNTGELFF
TRBD2,TRBJ2-7,few,TRBV28,TGTGCCAGCAGTGACGGGAGGCCCTACGAGCAGTACTTC,CASSDGRPYEQYF
TRBD1,TRBJ1-1,many,TRBV3-1/TRBV3-2,TGTGCCAGCACCTACTCGACAGGGAAAAACACTGAAGCTTTCTTT,CASTYSTGKNTEAFF
TRBD1,TRBJ2-3,NA,TRBV3-1/TRBV3-2,TGTGCCAGCAGCCTAAGGGGGACAGATAGCACAGATACGCAGTATTTT,CASSLRGTDSTDTQYF
NA,TRBJ1-1,NA,TRBV28,TGTGCCAGCAGTCCCGTACAGTACATGAACACTGAAGCTTTCTTT,CASSPVQYMNTEAFF
NA,TRBJ2-1,NA,TRBV12-3/TRBV12-4,TGTGCCAGCACCCTTTTGGACCGGGGTGAGCAGTTCTTC,CASTLLDRGEQFF
NA,TRBJ1-6,NA,TRBV2,TGTGCCAGCCTCCTCAGACTGAATTCACCCCTCCACTTT,CASLLRLNSPLHF
TRBD2,TRBJ2-1,NA,TRBV5-1,TGCGCCAGCGATAAGGGCGGGAGCTACAATGAGCAGTTCTTC,CASDKGGSYNEQFF
NA,TRBJ1-1,NA,TRBV7-7,TGTGCTAGCAGCCGAGACACACGTACGGAAGCTTTCTTT,CASSRDTRTEAFF
NA,TRBJ1-1,NA,TRBV19,TGTGCCAGTAGTATTCGTGCGGCAAGGGGGACTGAAGCTTTCTTT,CASSIRAARGTEAFF
NA,TRBJ2-7,NA,TRBV28,TGTGCCAGCAGACTGGCAGGGTCCCTATCCTACGAGCAGTACTTC,CASRLAGSLSYEQYF
TRBD1,TRBJ1-4,NA,TRBV3-1/TRBV3-2,TGTGCCAGCAGCCAAGGGGCTTTTGTAGGGGGCGGCGGAGAAAAACTGTTTTTT,CASSQGAFVGGGGEKLFF
TRBD1,TRBJ1-3,NA,TRBV11-2,TGTGCCAGCAGCCCCACTGACAGGGGGGCTGGAAACACCATATATTTT,CASSPTDRGAGNTIYF
NA,TRBJ2-2,NA,TRBV5-1,TGCGCCAGCAGCACGACTAGTTCTACCGGGGAGCTGTTTTTT,CASSTTSSTGELFF
TRBD1,TRBJ1-2,NA,TRBV11-2,TGTGCCAGCAGCCCCGGGACAGGGGGTGGCTACACCTTC,CASSPGTGGGYTF
NA,TRBJ1-1,NA,TRBV9,TGTGCCAGCAGCGTAGGGGGGCCAGGGAAGTCAGGGACTGAAGCTTTCTTT,CASSVGGPGKSGTEAFF
NA,TRBJ1-1,NA,TRBV30,TGTGCCTGGAGTCGACAGTCGAACACTGAAGCTTTCTTT,CAWSRQSNTEAFF
NA,TRBJ1-2,NA,TRBV9,TGTGCCAGCAGCGCACTCGGGGGCTACACCTTC,CASSALGGYTF
NA,TRBJ1-1,NA,TRBV10-3,TGTGCCATCAGTTCCTCAGGCAGCACTGAAGCTTTCTTT,CAISSSGSTEAFF
TRBD1,TRBJ1-4,NA,TRBV27,TGTGCCAGCAGACCCCAGGGGGCAGGTATTGAAAAACTGTTTTTT,CASRPQGAGIEKLFF
TRBD1,TRBJ2-7,NA,TRBV3-1/TRBV3-2,TGTGCCAGCGGGAAGACCGGGACAGGGGGCTTTCGCGAGCAGTACTTC,CASGKTGTGGFREQYF